There are many counts of the clone carrying this T cell receptor (beta chain). Its specificity is not known. At one boundary the junction diverges from the germline segment, which might be a read error. Uncontrolled infection, other autoimmune disease, pregnancy or lactation excluded patients. These data belong to a study of T cells in Graves' hyperthyroidism and ophthalmopathy. TCR beta CDR3 sequences were amplified from RNA transcripts. HTBI primers drove first-round RT-PCR of the TCR CDR3. TCRdb analysed the multiplex PCR reads with MiXCR anew, one entry per CDR3 protein. Of 400,000 to 450,000 distinct CDR3 sequences listed, roughly 15% were seen once; the top ten hold less than 15%. Notes on the study in general: Peripheral blood also featured most of the thyroid clonotypes expanded above 0.001.

The CDR3 covers 14 residues. The TCR sequence derives from a man younger than 35 with Graves' ophthalmopathy. The sequencing sample was made of blood. This chain links TRBV12-3 or TRBV12-4 with TRBJ2-3, with TRBD1 matching 9 bases. The CDR3 spells CASSLGDRADTQYF. The DNA of the CDR3 is TGTGCCAGCAGCTTAGGGGACAGGGCCGATACGCAGTATTTT.